Below are 7 T cell receptor beta chains sequenced from a single sample in a study of regulatory T cells in long-lasting Graves disease. Time point indicated: newly diagnosed GD, antithyroid drugs for less than 3 months. With RNA extracted from PBMCs as input, the TCR library was made. The TCR beta library used iRepertoire HTBI primers with Arm-PCR amplification of CDR3. TCRdb fed the multiplex PCR reads into MiXCR, producing one record per CDR3 protein. This table holds about 440,000 distinct CDR3 sequences, roughly 15% found once. This sample was also put to use in a study of T cells in Graves' hyperthyroidism and ophthalmopathy.

Specimen: peripheral blood mononuclear cells (PBMCs), collected at new diagnosis, from a patient treated with antithyroid drugs. All receptors come from a woman between 18 and 30 years old with Graves disease.

The V call is TRBV7-6, the J call TRBJ2-2; 11 nucleotides match TRBD2. The germline CDR1 and CDR2 sequences are SGHVS and FNYEAQ. The CDR3 has 15 amino acids. The V gene end was trimmed by 8 bases and the J gene end by 1 base; junction bases not matched to a gene: 3. The CDR3 DNA reads as TGTGCCAGCGGGCTAGCGGGAGGGAACACCGGGGAGCTGTTTTTT. Amino acid sequence: CASGLAGGNTGELFF.

This clonotype was picked up many times. The chain combines TRBV29-1 with TRBJ2-1, with D perhaps matching TRBD2 (6 bases). Germline CDR1 is SQVTM and CDR2 is ANQGSEA. CDR3 length: 12 residues. CDR3 residues: CMVPSAYNEQFF. The CDR3 nucleotides read TGCATGGTCCCTAGCGCCTACAATGAGCAGTTCTTC.

This clonotype was found many times. The V call is TRBV28, the J call TRBJ1-2; unclear D gene. This CDR3 is 12 amino acids long. CDR1 MDHEN and CDR2 SYDVKM come from the germline V gene. V lost 8 bases, J lost 3 bases, and 10 bases lay in between. CDR3 amino acids: CASLAGYYGYTF. The CDR3 DNA reads TGTGCCAGCCTAGCGGGGTACTATGGCTACACCTTC.

This clonotype was seen many times. The V call is TRBV5-1, the J call TRBJ2-1, with 12 bases lining up with TRBD2. V lost 4 bases to trimming and J lost 8 bases; unmatched junction nucleotides: 7. Germline values: CDR1 SGHRS, CDR2 YFSETQ. The CDR3 is 15 amino acids. As DNA, the CDR3 is TGCGCCAGCAGCCTACTGACTAGCGGGAGCCATGAGCAGTTCTTC. Translated: CASSLLTSGSHEQFF.

Regarding this clonotype: This sequence may be a read error, since a much larger clone differs from it by one base. This chain joins TRBV2 and TRBJ2-7; TRBD2 might be the D (6 bases). The length of the CDR3 is 12 residues. CDR1 SNHLY and CDR2 FYNNEI come from the germline V gene. Trimming left V 6 bases short and J 6 bases short, with 12 bases between. DNA of the CDR3: TGTGCCAGCAGGCGTGGCGGGGCCGAGCAGTACTTC. Translation: CASRRGGAEQYF. Supplemented by reference TRBV2 and TRBJ2-7, the full variable domain reads EPEVTQTPSHQVTQMGQEVILRCVPISNHLYFYWYRQILGQKVEFLVSFYNNEISEKSEIFDDQFSVERPDGSNFTLKIRSTKLEDSAMYFCASRRGGAEQYFGPGTRLTVT.

This clonotype has ten or more counts. J is TRBJ1-1 and V is TRBV18; D not resolved. The length of the CDR3 is 14 residues. Trimming left V 2 bases short and J 0 bases short, with 7 bases between. From germline, CDR1 is KGHSH and CDR2 LQKENI. The CDR3 coding sequence is TGTGCCAGCTCACCATTGATCCTGAACACTGAAGCTTTCTTT. Amino acid sequence: CASSPLILNTEAFF.

This clonotype appeared a few times. This chain links TRBV20-1 with TRBJ1-3; 8 bases line up with TRBD1. Germline values: CDR1 DFQATT, CDR2 SNEGSKA (reference sequence). This CDR3 is built from 16 residues. With 6 bases clipped from V and 3 bases from J, the junction kept 13 bases outside the gene matches. The CDR3 sequence is CSARSDRGGGGNTIYF. The CDR3 DNA follows: TGCAGTGCCCGGTCTGACAGGGGAGGAGGTGGAAACACCATATATTTT.